This TCR beta chain was documented in a study of cytomegalovirus exposure and HLA in healthy donors. On this clone: Its antigen is still unknown.

The CDR3 is made up of 15 amino acids. In germline, CDR1 is LNHNV, CDR2 YYDKDF (reference sequence). V was trimmed by 5 bases and J by 7 bases, leaving 17 bases between them. PCR amplification relied on 60 Vbeta primers (plus 13 Jbeta primers). The repertoire was sequenced with immunoSEQ multiplex PCR; TCRdb's copy has only in-frame clones and lacks some. The table lists around 97,000 clones, 81% of them singletons. Whole-study findings and limits: The classifier reportedly diagnosed cytomegalovirus status with high specificity and sensitivity.

The material sequenced was PBMCs. The chain combines TRBV15 with TRBJ1-4; weak D call: TRBD1 (5 bases). The receptor was derived from a man aged 40-55 years in good health and CMV-seropositive. DNA of the CDR3: TGTGCCACCAGCGGAAAGACCCTAAGGGGTGAAAAACTGTTTTTT. Protein sequence: CATSGKTLRGEKLFF.